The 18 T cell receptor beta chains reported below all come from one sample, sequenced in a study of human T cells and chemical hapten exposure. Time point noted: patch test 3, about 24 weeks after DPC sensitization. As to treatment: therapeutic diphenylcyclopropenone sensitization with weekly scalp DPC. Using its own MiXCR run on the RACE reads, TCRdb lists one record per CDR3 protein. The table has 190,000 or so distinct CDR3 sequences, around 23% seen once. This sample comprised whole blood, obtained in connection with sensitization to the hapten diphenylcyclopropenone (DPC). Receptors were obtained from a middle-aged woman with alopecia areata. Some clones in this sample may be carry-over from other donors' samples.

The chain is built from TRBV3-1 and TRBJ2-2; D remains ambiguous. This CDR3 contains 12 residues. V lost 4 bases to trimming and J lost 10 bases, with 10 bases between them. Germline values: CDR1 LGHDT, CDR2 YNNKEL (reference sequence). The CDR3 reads CASSLWPKELFF. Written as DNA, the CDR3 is TGTGCCAGCAGCCTCTGGCCGAAGGAGCTGTTTTTT.

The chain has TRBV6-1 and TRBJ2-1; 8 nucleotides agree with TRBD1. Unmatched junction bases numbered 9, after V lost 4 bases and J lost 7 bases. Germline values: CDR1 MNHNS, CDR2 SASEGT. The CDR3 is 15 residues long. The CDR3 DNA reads TGTGCCAGCAGTGGATTTTGGACAGGGACGAATGAGCAGTTCTTC. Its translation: CASSGFWTGTNEQFF.

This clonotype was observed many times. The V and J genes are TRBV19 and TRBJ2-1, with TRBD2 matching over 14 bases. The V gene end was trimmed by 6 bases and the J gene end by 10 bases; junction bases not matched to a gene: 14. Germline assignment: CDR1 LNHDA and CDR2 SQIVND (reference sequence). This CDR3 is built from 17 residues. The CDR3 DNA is TGTGCCAGTAGACCCCAAACCGGGACTAGCGGGAGTTCAGAGCAGTTCTTC. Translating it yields CASRPQTGTSGSSEQFF.

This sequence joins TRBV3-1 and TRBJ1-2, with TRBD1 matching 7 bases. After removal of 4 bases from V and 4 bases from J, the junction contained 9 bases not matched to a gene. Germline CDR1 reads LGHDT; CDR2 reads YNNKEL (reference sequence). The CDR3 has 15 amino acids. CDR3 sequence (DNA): TGTGCCAGCAGCCTAGAGCCAGGGGGGGTCTATGGCTACACCTTC. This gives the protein CASSLEPGGVYGYTF. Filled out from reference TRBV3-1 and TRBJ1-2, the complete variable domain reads DTAVSQTPKYLVTQMGNDKSIKCEQNLGHDTMYWYKQDSKKFLKIMFSYNNKELIINETVPNRFSPKSPDKAHLNLHINSLELGDSAVYFCASSLEPGGVYGYTFGSGTRLTVV.

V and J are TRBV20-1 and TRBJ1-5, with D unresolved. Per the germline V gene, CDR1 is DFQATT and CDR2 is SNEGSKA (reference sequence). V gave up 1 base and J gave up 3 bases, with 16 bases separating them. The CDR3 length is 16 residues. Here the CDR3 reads CSARVRVGRHNQPQHF. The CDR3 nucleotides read TGCAGTGCTAGAGTCCGGGTAGGGCGCCACAATCAGCCCCAGCATTTT.

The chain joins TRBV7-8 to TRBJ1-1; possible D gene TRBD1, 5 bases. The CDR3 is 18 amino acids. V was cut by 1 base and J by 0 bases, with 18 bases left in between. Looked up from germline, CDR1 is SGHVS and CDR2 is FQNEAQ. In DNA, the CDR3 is TGTGCCAGCAGCTTAGTCCCCGCAGGGTATCGAATGAACACTGAAGCTTTCTTT. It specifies CASSLVPAGYRMNTEAFF.

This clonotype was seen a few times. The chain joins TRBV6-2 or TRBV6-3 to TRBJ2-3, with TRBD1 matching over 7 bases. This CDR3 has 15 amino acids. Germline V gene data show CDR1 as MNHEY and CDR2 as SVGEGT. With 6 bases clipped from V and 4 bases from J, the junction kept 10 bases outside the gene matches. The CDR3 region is CASSLLQGTPDTQYF. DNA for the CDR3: TGTGCCAGCAGCCTACTACAGGGGACCCCAGATACGCAGTATTTT.

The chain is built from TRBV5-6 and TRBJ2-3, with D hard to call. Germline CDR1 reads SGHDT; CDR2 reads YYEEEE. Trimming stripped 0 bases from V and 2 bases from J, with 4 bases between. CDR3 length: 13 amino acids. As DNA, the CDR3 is TGTGCCAGCAGCTTGGGATACACAGATACGCAGTATTTT. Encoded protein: CASSLGYTDTQYF.

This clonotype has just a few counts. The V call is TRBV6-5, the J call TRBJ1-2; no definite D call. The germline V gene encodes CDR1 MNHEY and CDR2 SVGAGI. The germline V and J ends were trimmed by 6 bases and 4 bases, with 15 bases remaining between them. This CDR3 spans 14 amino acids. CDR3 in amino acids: CASSFDAYPYGYTF. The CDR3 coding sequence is TGTGCCAGCAGCTTCGACGCCTACCCCTATGGCTACACCTTC.

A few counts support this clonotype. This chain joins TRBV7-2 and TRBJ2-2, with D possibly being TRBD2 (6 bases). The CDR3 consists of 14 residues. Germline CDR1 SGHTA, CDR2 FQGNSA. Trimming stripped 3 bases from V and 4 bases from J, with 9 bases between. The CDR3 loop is CASSFVGGTGELFF. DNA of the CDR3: TGTGCCAGCAGCTTTGTGGGGGGCACCGGGGAGCTGTTTTTT.

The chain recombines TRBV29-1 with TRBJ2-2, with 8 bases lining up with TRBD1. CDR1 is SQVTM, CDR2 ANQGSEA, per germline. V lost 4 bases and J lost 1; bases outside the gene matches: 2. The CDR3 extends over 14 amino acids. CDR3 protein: CSVGGTGNTGELFF. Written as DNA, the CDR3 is TGCAGCGTTGGAGGGACAGGGAACACCGGGGAGCTGTTTTTT.

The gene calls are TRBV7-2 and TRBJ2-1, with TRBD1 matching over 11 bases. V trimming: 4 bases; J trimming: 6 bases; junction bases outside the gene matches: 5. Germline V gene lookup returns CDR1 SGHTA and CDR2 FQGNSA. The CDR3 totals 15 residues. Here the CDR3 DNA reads TGTGCCAGCAGCTCTCGGGACAGGGGGTTCAATGAGCAGTTCTTC. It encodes CASSSRDRGFNEQFF.

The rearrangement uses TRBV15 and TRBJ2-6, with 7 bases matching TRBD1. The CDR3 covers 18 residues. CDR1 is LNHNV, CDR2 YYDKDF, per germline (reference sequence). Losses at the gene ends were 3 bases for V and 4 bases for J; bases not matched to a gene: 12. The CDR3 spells CATSRAQGRLAGANVLTF. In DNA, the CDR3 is TGTGCCACCAGCAGGGCACAGGGGCGACTCGCCGGGGCCAACGTCCTGACTTTC.

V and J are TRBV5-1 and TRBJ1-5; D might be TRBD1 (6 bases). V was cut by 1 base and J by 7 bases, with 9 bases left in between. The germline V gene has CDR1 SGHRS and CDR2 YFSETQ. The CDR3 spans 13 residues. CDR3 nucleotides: TGCGCCAGCAGCTTGTCAGGGGACCAGCCCCAGCATTTT. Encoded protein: CASSLSGDQPQHF.

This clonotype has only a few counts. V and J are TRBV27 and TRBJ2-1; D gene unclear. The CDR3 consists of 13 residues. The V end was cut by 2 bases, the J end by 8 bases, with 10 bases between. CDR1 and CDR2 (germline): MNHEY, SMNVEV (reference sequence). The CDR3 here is CASSLQAPYEQFF. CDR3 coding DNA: TGTGCCAGCAGTTTACAGGCCCCATATGAGCAGTTCTTC.

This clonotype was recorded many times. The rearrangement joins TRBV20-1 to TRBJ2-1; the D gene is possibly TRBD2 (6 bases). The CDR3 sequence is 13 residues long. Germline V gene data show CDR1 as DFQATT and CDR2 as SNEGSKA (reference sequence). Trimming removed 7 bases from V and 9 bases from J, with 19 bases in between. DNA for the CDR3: TGCAGTGTCACATCATCGGGAGCGACTGAGCAGTTCTTC. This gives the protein CSVTSSGATEQFF.

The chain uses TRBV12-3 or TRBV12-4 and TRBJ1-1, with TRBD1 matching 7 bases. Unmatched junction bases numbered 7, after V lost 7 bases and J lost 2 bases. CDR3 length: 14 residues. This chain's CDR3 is CASIPRQGNTEAFF. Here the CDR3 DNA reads TGTGCCAGCATCCCCCGACAGGGTAACACTGAAGCTTTCTTT.

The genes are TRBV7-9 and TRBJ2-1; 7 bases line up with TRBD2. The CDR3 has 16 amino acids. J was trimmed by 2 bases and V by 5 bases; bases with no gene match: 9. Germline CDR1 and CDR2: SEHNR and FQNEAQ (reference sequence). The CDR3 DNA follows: TGTGCCAGCAGCGGGGCTAGCGGTCCAGCCTACAATGAGCAGTTCTTC. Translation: CASSGASGPAYNEQFF.